These 4 T cell receptor beta chains were all obtained from the same sample, sequenced in a study of blood T cell repertoires in COVID-19. The repertoire was sequenced with immunoSEQ multiplex PCR; TCRdb's copy has only in-frame clones and lacks some. The repertoire holds about 110,000 clones, with about 78% as singletons. Specimen: peripheral blood. All receptors derive from a human donor in a cohort sampled during active or convalescent COVID-19.

The chain carries TRBV7-2 and TRBJ2-7, with D uncertain. The CDR3 runs to 13 residues. Trimming pared 3 bases from V and 2 bases from J, leaving 8 bases between. Germline assignment: CDR1 SGHTA and CDR2 FQGNSA. CDR3 DNA: TGTGCCAGCAGCTTTACAGACACCTACGAGCAGTACTTC. Amino acid sequence: CASSFTDTYEQYF. The variable domain in full, completed from reference TRBV7-2 and TRBJ2-7, reads GAGVSQSPSNKVTEKGKDVELRCDPISGHTALYWYRQSLGQGLEFLIYFQGNSAPDKSGLPSDRFSAERTGGSVSTLTIQRTQQEDSAVYLCASSFTDTYEQYFGPGTRLTVT.

The chain is built from TRBV7-9 and TRBJ1-4; D is undetermined. The CDR3 totals 16 residues. Germline assignment: CDR1 SEHNR and CDR2 FQNEAQ (reference sequence). Trimming left V 6 bases short and J 2 bases short, with 16 bases between. The CDR3: CASRTGLTATNEKLFF. The CDR3 coding sequence is TGTGCCAGCAGAACCGGACTCACGGCCACTAATGAAAAACTGTTTTTT.

This chain joins TRBV18 and TRBJ2-2; D gene unclear. Trimming took off 1 base at V and 3 bases at J, with 9 bases between the two ends. The CDR3 sequence is 15 residues long. CDR1 is KGHSH and CDR2 is LQKENI in the germline V gene. As DNA, the CDR3 is TGTGCCAGCTCACCACGATCAGTCCACACCGGGGAGCTGTTTTTT. Translated, it gives CASSPRSVHTGELFF.

The chain has TRBV9 and TRBJ2-1, with D perhaps matching TRBD2 (7 bases). The CDR3 covers 18 residues. From germline, CDR1 is SGDLS and CDR2 YYNGEE. The V gene lost 0 bases and the J gene lost 0 bases, with 16 bases spanning the gap. The CDR3 region has the DNA TGTGCCAGCAGCGTAGGGGAGAGGGGGGGCTTCTCCTACAATGAGCAGTTCTTC. Residues: CASSVGERGGFSYNEQFF. The whole variable domain, remainder taken from reference TRBV9 and TRBJ2-1, is DSGVTQTPKHLITATGQRVTLRCSPRSGDLSVYWYQQSLDQGLQFLIQYYNGEERAKGNILERFSAQQFPDLHSELNLSSLELGDSALYFCASSVGERGGFSYNEQFFGPGTRLTVL.